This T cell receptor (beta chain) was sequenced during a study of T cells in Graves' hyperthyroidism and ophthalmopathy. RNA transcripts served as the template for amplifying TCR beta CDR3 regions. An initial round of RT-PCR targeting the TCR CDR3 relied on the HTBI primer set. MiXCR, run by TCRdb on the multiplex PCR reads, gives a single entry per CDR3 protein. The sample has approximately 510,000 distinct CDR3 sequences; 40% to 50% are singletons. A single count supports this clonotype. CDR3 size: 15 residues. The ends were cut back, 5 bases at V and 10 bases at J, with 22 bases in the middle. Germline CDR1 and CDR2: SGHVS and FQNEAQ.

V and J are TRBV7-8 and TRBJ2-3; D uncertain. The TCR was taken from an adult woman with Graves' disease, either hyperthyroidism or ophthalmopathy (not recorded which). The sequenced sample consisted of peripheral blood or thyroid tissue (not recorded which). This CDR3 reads CASSPRTARFLSQYF. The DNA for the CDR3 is TGTGCCAGCAGCCCCCGGACGGCGCGGTTTCTCTCGCAGTATTTT.